The 9 T cell receptor beta chains in this list originate from one sample, sequenced in a study of blood T cell repertoires in COVID-19. The protocol was immunoSEQ multiplex PCR, while the TCRdb copy is restricted to in-frame clones and leaves out a portion. The data show roughly 80,000 clones, 85% to 95% seen once. The specimen sequenced was peripheral blood. These TCRs come from a man aged 60 to 75 with acute or convalescent COVID-19.

The rearrangement links TRBV4-3 to TRBJ2-1, with 10 bases aligning to TRBD1. The CDR3 has 15 amino acids. Germline V gives CDR1 LGHNA, CDR2 YSLEER. Trimming took 4 bases from V and 7 from J; bases not matched to a gene: 7. CDR3 DNA: TGCGCCAGCAGCCGAGGGACAGGGGTCATGAATGAGCAGTTCTTC. Its translation: CASSRGTGVMNEQFF.

The rearrangement joins TRBV5-4 to TRBJ1-3; 7 bases line up with TRBD1. In germline, CDR1 is SGHNT, CDR2 YYREEE (reference sequence). The CDR3 totals 14 residues. V was pared by 6 bases and J by 2 bases, with 5 bases of the junction left unmatched. CDR3 loop: CASNEQGTGNTIYF. CDR3 nucleotide sequence: TGTGCCAGCAACGAACAGGGGACTGGAAACACCATATATTTT. Complete variable domain (other parts from reference TRBV5-4 and TRBJ1-3): ETGVTQSPTHLIKTRGQQVTLRCSSQSGHNTVSWYQQALGQGPQFIFQYYREEENGRGNFPPRFSGLQFPNYSSELNVNALELDDSALYLCASNEQGTGNTIYFGEGSWLTVV.

The chain links TRBV5-5 to TRBJ2-1; 10 nucleotides align to TRBD2. V lost 2 bases, J lost 9 bases, and 11 bases stayed unmatched. Per germline, CDR1 SGHKS and CDR2 YYEKEE (reference sequence). CDR3 size: 16 residues. CDR3 in DNA: TGTGCCAGCAGCTTTGGCCCCTCTAGCGGGAGCATTGAGCAGTTCTTC. Amino acids: CASSFGPSSGSIEQFF.

This clone was detected only a few times. The chain employs TRBV7-9 and TRBJ2-1; 9 bases are shared with TRBD2. The trim removed 5 bases at V and 4 bases at J, leaving 9 bases unmatched. Per the germline V gene, CDR1 is SEHNR and CDR2 is FQNEAQ (reference sequence). CDR3 length: 16 amino acids. This chain's CDR3 is CASSPKGLADYNEQFF. The CDR3 DNA reads as TGTGCCAGCAGCCCTAAGGGACTAGCTGATTACAATGAGCAGTTCTTC.

This clone was recorded a few times. The rearrangement uses TRBV6-2 or TRBV6-3 and TRBJ2-6; possible D gene TRBD2, 5 bases. CDR3 length: 15 amino acids. CDR1 and CDR2 (germline): MNHEY, SVGEGT. Trimming left V 2 bases short and J 2 bases short, with 7 bases between. The CDR3 is CASSYDGAGANVLTF. The CDR3 nucleotides are TGTGCCAGCAGTTACGACGGGGCTGGGGCCAACGTCCTGACTTTC.

This chain joins TRBV5-4 and TRBJ2-1, with D possibly TRBD2 on 6 matching bases. CDR3 size: 15 residues. Trimming took off 6 bases at V and 1 base at J, with 14 bases between the two ends. Germline assignment: CDR1 SGHNT and CDR2 YYREEE (reference sequence). This CDR3 reads CASNLGGSSYNEQFF. The CDR3 DNA reads as TGTGCCAGCAACCTTGGAGGGAGTTCCTACAATGAGCAGTTCTTC.

V and J are TRBV3-1 (or the pseudogene TRBV3-2) and TRBJ1-4; 10 nucleotides line up with TRBD1. V lost 4 bases to trimming and J lost 8 bases; unmatched junction nucleotides: 10. Per the germline V gene, CDR1 is LGHDT and CDR2 is YNNKEL (reference sequence). This CDR3 is built from 16 residues. CDR3 sequence (DNA): TGTGCCAGCAGCCTCCGGGACAGGGGAGTCAAGGAAAAACTGTTTTTT. Translated, it gives CASSLRDRGVKEKLFF.

The chain uses TRBV25-1 and TRBJ1-2; 8 nucleotides agree with TRBD1. The germline gives CDR1 MGHDK, CDR2 SYGVNS. After removal of 0 bases from V and 4 bases from J, the junction contained 10 bases not matched to a gene. The CDR3 sequence is 17 residues long. Written as DNA, the CDR3 is TGTGCCAGCAGTGAATACGGGACAGGCGACCGCCGCTATGGCTACACCTTC. Its protein is CASSEYGTGDRRYGYTF.

DNA for the CDR3: TGCGCCAGCAGAGCTCCAGGGGGCTTAGCTAACTATGGCTACACCTTC. This codes for CASRAPGGLANYGYTF. The rearrangement joins TRBV5-1 to TRBJ1-2; 8 bases map to TRBD1. Trimming cost V 5 bases and J 0 bases; bases outside gene matches: 9. Germline values: CDR1 SGHRS, CDR2 YFSETQ. The CDR3 is made up of 16 amino acids.